This T cell receptor (beta chain) was captured in a study of blood T cells in healthy people across ages. For the study at large: T cells yielded about one barcoded beta molecule per two cells through template switching.

A J-beta primer mix and a sample-barcoded 5' primer were used in a second PCR of about 7 to 11 cycles. From the 5' RACE reads, TCRdb called clonotypes with MiXCR, one entry per CDR3 protein. The sample records around 2 million distinct CDR3 sequences, approximately 39% being singletons. The CDR3 has 17 residues. Germline CDR1 reads SGHVS; CDR2 reads FQNEAQ. With 1 base removed from V and 0 bases from J, the gap between germline ends came to 12 bases. This clonotype appeared a few times. Sequenced input: blood. This sequence joins TRBV7-8 and TRBJ2-2, with D perhaps TRBD2 (5 bases). This clonotype originated in a human donor in good health. The CDR3 coding sequence is TGTGCCAGCAGCTTAGAGTTGAGCGGCTCGAACACCGGGGAGCTGTTTTTT. This codes for CASSLELSGSNTGELFF.